The 10 T cell receptor beta chains reported below all come from one sample, sequenced in a study of shared clonotypes between healthy human individuals. Clones were read by immunoSEQ multiplex PCR, and TCRdb kept only the in-frame ones, dropping some. The table has about 2 million clones, 85% to 95% seen once; the top ten hold 0.13%. Sequenced: naive CD4+ T cells sorted from blood. Subset specified: CD45RA+ positively selected. All receptors come from a man between 18 and 29 years old in good health.

The chain joins TRBV10-2 to TRBJ2-3; no clear D. The V end lost 6 bases, the J end lost 3 bases, and 13 bases lay between the germline ends. The germline V gene has CDR1 WSHSY and CDR2 SAAADI. The CDR3 covers 14 residues. The CDR3 nucleotides read TGCGCCAGCAGAAAAGCAACGGTGACAGATACGCAGTATTTT. Protein: CASRKATVTDTQYF.

Points on this clone: This sample also contains other DNA sequences that code for the same CDR3. The J gene is TRBJ1-1, the V gene TRBV18; D perhaps matches TRBD1 (5 bases). V shed 6 bases and J shed 1 base, with 9 bases lying between them. Germline lookup yields CDR1 KGHSH and CDR2 LQKENI. The CDR3 covers 13 residues. CDR3: CASSLDRNTEAFF. The CDR3, as DNA: TGTGCCAGCTCGCTTGACAGGAACACTGAAGCTTTCTTT.

This clone was observed a single time. This sample also contains other DNA sequences that code for the same CDR3. V gene TRBV5-1 combines with J gene TRBJ2-1, with TRBD1 matching over 7 bases. Per the germline V gene, CDR1 is SGHRS and CDR2 is YFSETQ. This CDR3 comprises 13 residues. Losses at the gene ends were 3 bases for V and 7 bases for J; bases not matched to a gene: 4. The CDR3 here is CASSSLQGNEQFF. The DNA of the CDR3 is TGCGCCAGCAGCTCCTTACAGGGGAATGAGCAGTTCTTC.

This clone was counted once. This chain uses TRBV2 with TRBJ1-1; 7 bases fit TRBD1. The V gene end was trimmed by 5 bases and the J gene end by 3 bases; junction bases not matched to a gene: 3. Germline CDR1 SNHLY, CDR2 FYNNEI. This CDR3 is built from 13 residues. CDR3 sequence: CASSRGRDTEAFF. The CDR3 DNA is TGTGCCAGCAGTAGGGGGCGCGACACTGAAGCTTTCTTT.

This clone was seen once. V usage is TRBV30 and J usage is TRBJ1-1; D not certain. CDR1 and CDR2 from the germline V gene are GTSNPN and SVGIG (reference sequence). The CDR3 is 13 residues long. V was clipped by 4 bases and J by 1 base, with 10 bases between them. The DNA for the CDR3 is TGTGCCTGGACCCGGATGGGGAACACTGAAGCTTTCTTT. This codes for CAWTRMGNTEAFF.

V is TRBV19 and J is TRBJ2-7; D is perhaps TRBD1 or TRBD2 (5 bases each). V lost 5 bases and J 3 bases, leaving 11 bases between the germline ends. Germline lookup yields CDR1 LNHDA and CDR2 SQIVND (reference sequence). The CDR3 runs 13 residues. This chain's CDR3 is CASSSRDGYEQYF. The DNA of the CDR3 is TGTGCCAGTAGTTCCCGGGACGGCTACGAGCAGTACTTC.

V is TRBV7-8 and J is TRBJ2-2; 8 nucleotides agree with TRBD2. The V gene end was trimmed by 3 bases and the J gene end by 7 bases; junction bases not matched to a gene: 10. Germline lookup yields CDR1 SGHVS and CDR2 FQNEAQ. This CDR3 comprises 16 residues. This CDR3 is CASSLLGRADIGELFF. The CDR3 region has the DNA TGTGCCAGCAGCTTGCTCGGGAGGGCCGATATCGGGGAGCTGTTTTTT.

This chain links TRBV7-6 with TRBJ1-1; D remains unclear. Per germline, CDR1 SGHVS and CDR2 FNYEAQ. The CDR3 consists of 15 residues. Deletions cut 1 base from V and 1 base from J, with 10 bases between. The DNA for the CDR3 is TGTGCCAGCAGCTTAGTGCCGGGCCCGAACACTGAAGCTTTCTTT. Translation: CASSLVPGPNTEAFF.

The chain combines TRBV5-1 with TRBJ2-7; TRBD1 matches at 9 bases. Germline V gene lookup returns CDR1 SGHRS and CDR2 YFSETQ. V trimming: 1 base; J trimming: 3 bases; junction bases outside the gene matches: 5. The CDR3 has 15 amino acids. The CDR3 bases are TGCGCCAGCAGCTTGTTGGCGGGACAGGGCTACGAGCAGTACTTC. Translating it yields CASSLLAGQGYEQYF.

The V call is TRBV11-2, the J call TRBJ1-1; D gene ambiguous. Germline values: CDR1 SGHAT, CDR2 FQNNGV. V gave up 0 bases and J gave up 4 bases, with 6 bases separating them. There are 13 residues in the CDR3. The CDR3 nucleotides read TGTGCCAGCAGCTTAGATCGACGCACTGAAGCTTTCTTT. Translating it yields CASSLDRRTEAFF.